This T cell receptor (beta chain) is from a study of blood T cell repertoires in COVID-19. Study-wide background: Both acute and convalescent COVID-19 samples were obtained from the United States, Italy and Spain. T cells, B-cell-depleted T cells, or PBMCs provided the cDNA or gDNA that served as material.

Study processing details: Counts of nucleated cells, estimated from reference gene primer amplification, were obtained. Generated by immunoSEQ multiplex PCR, the TCRdb table keeps only in-frame clones and is missing some. V and J calls and clone size are as listed in that table; D and trimming were resolved from the DNA. The sample gives tens of thousands of clones, 60% to 85% of which show up once; 21% is in the top ten. The CDR3 spans 11 residues. Germline CDR1 reads MNHNY; CDR2 reads SVGAGI (reference sequence). The V gene lost 4 bases and the J gene lost 8 bases, with 8 bases spanning the gap. The sample was peripheral blood. The sequence came from a man between 65 and 85 years old with acute or convalescent COVID-19. The rearrangement uses TRBV6-6 and TRBJ1-1; TRBD1 is a possible D gene (5 bases). The CDR3 loop is CASSWQGEAFF. The CDR3 DNA is TGTGCCAGCAGTTGGCAGGGCGAAGCTTTCTTT.